The sequence of this TCR beta chain was determined in a study of blood T cell repertoires in COVID-19. For the study at large: The cDNA or gDNA used as material had been derived from T cells, B-cell-depleted T cells, or PBMCs.

TCRdb's table, derived via immunoSEQ multiplex PCR, lists solely in-frame clones and lacks some. In the table there are tens of thousands of clones, roughly 81% of which are singletons. The CDR3 extends over 15 amino acids. The V and J ends lost 5 bases and 5 bases respectively, with 18 bases between them. Germline lookup yields CDR1 SGHNT and CDR2 YENEEA. Specimen: peripheral blood. The chain recombines TRBV11-3 with TRBJ1-2; possible D gene TRBD1, 6 bases. The sequence derives from a woman between 70 and 85 years old with acute or convalescent COVID-19. In nucleotides, the CDR3 is TGTGCCAGCAGCCCGCGAGGGGGTAGAGAGTATGGCTACACCTTC. Amino acid sequence: CASSPRGGREYGYTF. The complete variable domain, with remaining parts taken from reference TRBV11-3 and TRBJ1-2, reads EAGVVQSPRYKIIEKKQPVAFWCNPISGHNTLYWYLQNLGQGPELLIRYENEEAVDDSQLPKDRFSAERLKGVDSTLKIQPAELGDSAVYLCASSPRGGREYGYTFGSGTRLTVV.